This T cell receptor beta chain was found in a study of T-cell memory formation after mild COVID-19. The study, taken as a whole, reports: Some clones that responded were present in memory (sampled pre-infection), which suggests cross-reactive memory joined. Chiefly within CM and EM were the contracting CD4+ clones; CD8+ ones were within EMRA. Day 15 to 85 contracting clones showed balanced CD4/CD8; later expanders leaned CD4+.

Constant-segment primers served in 5'RACE that generated TCR alpha and TCR beta cDNA libraries bearing sample barcodes and UMIs. TCRdb processed the 5' RACE reads anew with MiXCR; each CDR3 protein has one entry. The sample yields 190,000 or so distinct CDR3 sequences, around 25% seen once. This clonotype was seen a handful of times. Its target is not known. Sequencing was performed on PBMCs or a T cell subset sorted from them (not recorded which). This TCR was sampled from an adult woman who had mild COVID-19 (a few samples of this study predate the infection). Cell type and time point are not known.

CDR3 sequence (DNA): TGTGCCAGCAGGCCCAAGACTAGCGGGAGAAACGAGCAGTACTTC. Amino acids: CASRPKTSGRNEQYF. The V and J genes are TRBV12-3 or TRBV12-4 and TRBJ2-7; 12 bases agree with TRBD2. Trimming cost V 6 bases and J 5 bases; bases outside gene matches: 8. CDR3 length equals 15 residues.